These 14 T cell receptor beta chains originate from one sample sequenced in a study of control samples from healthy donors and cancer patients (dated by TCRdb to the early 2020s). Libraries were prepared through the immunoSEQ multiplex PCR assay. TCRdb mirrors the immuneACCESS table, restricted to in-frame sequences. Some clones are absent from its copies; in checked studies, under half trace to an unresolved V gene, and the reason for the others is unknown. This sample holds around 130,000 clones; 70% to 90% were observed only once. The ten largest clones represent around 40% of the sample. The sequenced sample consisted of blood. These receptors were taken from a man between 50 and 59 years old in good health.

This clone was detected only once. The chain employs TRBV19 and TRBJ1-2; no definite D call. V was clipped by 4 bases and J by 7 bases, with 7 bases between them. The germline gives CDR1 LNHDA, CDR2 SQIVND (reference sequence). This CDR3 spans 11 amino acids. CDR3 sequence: CASSKGSGYTF. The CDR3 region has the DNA TGTGCCAGTAGTAAAGGTTCTGGCTACACCTTC.

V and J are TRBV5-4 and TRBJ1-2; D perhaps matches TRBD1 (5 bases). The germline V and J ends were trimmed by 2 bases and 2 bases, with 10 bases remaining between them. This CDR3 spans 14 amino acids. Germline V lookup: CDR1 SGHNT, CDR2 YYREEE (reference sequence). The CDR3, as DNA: TGTGCCAGCAGCTTCGATGGGACGAACTATGGCTACACCTTC. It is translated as CASSFDGTNYGYTF.

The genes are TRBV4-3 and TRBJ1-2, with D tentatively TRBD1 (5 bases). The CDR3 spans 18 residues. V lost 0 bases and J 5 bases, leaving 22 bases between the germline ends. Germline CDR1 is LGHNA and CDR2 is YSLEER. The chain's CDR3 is CASSQDTPGFLLRYGYTF. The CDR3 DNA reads TGCGCCAGCAGCCAAGACACCCCAGGGTTTCTTCTGCGATATGGCTACACCTTC.

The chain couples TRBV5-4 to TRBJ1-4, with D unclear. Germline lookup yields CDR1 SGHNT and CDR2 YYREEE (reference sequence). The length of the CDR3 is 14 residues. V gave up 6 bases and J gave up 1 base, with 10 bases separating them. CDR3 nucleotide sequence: TGTGCCAGCACCCTCCGGGGAACTAATGAAAAACTGTTTTTT. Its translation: CASTLRGTNEKLFF.

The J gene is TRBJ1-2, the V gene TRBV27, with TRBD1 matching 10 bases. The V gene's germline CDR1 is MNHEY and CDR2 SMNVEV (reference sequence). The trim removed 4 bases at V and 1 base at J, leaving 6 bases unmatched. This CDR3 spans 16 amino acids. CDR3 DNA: TGTGCCAGCAGTTCTGGACAGGGGGACGGTAACTATGGCTACACCTTC. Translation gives CASSSGQGDGNYGYTF.

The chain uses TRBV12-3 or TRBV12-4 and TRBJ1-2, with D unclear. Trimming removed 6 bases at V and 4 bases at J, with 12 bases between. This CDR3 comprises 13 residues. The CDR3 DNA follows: TGTGCCAGCAGCTCGGACGTAGCCTATGGCTACACCTTC. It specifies CASSSDVAYGYTF.

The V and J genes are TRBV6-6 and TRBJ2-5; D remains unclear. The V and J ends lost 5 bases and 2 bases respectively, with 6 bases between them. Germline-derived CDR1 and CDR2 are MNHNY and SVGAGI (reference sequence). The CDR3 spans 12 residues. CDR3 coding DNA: TGTGCCAGCAGTAGCAGACAAGAGACCCAGTACTTC. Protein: CASSSRQETQYF.

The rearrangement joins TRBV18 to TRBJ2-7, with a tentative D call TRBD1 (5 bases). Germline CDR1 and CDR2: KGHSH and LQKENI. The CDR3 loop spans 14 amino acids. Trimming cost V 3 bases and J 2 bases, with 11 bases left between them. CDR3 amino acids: CASSPQTAPYEQYF. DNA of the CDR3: TGTGCCAGCTCACCCCAGACAGCCCCCTACGAGCAGTACTTC.

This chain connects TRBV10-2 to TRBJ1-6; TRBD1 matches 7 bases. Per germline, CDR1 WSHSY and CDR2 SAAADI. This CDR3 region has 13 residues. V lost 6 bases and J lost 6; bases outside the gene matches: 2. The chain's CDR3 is CASSGQANSPLHF. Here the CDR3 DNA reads TGCGCCAGCAGCGGACAGGCTAATTCACCCCTCCACTTT.

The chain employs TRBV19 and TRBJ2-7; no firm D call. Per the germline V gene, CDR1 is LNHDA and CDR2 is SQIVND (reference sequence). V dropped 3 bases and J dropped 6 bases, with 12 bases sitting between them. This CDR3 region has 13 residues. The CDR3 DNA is TGTGCCAGTAGTATGGTGGTCCCCGGCGAGCAGTACTTC. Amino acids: CASSMVVPGEQYF.

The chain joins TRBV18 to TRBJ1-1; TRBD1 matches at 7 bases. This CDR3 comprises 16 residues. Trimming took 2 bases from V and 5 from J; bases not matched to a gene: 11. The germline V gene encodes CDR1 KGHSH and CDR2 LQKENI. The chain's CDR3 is CASSPNRQGSGTEAFF. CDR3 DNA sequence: TGTGCCAGCTCACCAAACCGACAGGGATCGGGGACTGAAGCTTTCTTT.

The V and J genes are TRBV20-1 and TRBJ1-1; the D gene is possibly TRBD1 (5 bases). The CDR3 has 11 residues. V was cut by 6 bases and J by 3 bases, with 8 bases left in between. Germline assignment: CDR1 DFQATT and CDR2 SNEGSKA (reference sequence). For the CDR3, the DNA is TGCAGTGCCCCGACAGACACTGAAGCTTTCTTT. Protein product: CSAPTDTEAFF.

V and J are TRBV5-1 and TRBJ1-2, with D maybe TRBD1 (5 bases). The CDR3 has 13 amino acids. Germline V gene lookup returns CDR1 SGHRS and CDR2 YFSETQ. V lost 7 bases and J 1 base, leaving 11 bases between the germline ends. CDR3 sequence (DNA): TGCGCCAGCCGTCTGACAGTTAACTATGGCTACACCTTC. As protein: CASRLTVNYGYTF.

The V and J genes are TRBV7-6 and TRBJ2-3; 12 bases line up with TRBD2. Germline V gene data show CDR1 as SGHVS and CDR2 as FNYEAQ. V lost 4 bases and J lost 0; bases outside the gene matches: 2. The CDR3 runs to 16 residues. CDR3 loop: CASSSLAGGSTDTQYF. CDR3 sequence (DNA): TGTGCCAGCAGCTCCCTAGCGGGGGGGAGCACAGATACGCAGTATTTT. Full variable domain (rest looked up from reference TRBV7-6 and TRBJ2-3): GAGVSQSPRYKVTKRGQDVALRCDPISGHVSLYWYRQALGQGPEFLTYFNYEAQQDKSGLPNDRFSAERPEGSISTLTIQRTEQRDSAMYRCASSSLAGGSTDTQYFGPGTRLTVL.